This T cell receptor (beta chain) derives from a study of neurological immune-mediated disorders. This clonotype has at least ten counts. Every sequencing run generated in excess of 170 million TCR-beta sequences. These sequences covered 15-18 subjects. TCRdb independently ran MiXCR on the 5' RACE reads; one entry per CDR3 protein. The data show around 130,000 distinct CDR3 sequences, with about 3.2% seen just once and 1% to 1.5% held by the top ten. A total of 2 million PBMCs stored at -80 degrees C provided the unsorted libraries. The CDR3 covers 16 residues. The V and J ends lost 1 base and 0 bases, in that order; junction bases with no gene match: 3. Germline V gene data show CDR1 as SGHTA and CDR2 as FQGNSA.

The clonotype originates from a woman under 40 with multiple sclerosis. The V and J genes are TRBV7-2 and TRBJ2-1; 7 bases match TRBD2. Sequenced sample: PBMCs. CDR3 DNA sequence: TGTGCCAGCAGCTTAGAACTAGCGCGCTCCTACAATGAGCAGTTCTTC. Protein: CASSLELARSYNEQFF.